This T cell receptor beta chain stems from a study of PD-1 blockade in classical Hodgkin lymphoma. General study findings and limits: Complete responders' baseline diversity resembled that of newly diagnosed patients. When nivolumab was started under 1 year after ASCT, patients were excluded. It was CD4+ TCR diversity, not CD8+, that rose significantly by C4D1.

Method: immunoSEQ multiplex PCR; TCRdb's copy keeps in-frame clones and lacks some. This repertoire shows 150,000 or so clones, approximately 72% found once; its top ten account for 7.5% to 10%. Autologous stem cell transplantation was followed by relapse in every patient, and brentuximab vedotin exposure varied. On this clone itself: Its antigen is not known.

The sequence derives from a human donor with classical Hodgkin lymphoma. The input for sequencing was peripheral blood mononuclear cells (PBMCs), taken before the second cycle of nivolumab.

CDR3 amino acids: CASSLFPGGASYEQYF. The CDR3 DNA follows: TGTGCCAGCAGCTTATTCCCCGGGGGGGCCTCCTACGAGCAGTACTTC. The chain has TRBV7-2 and TRBJ2-7; 8 nucleotides align to TRBD2. Trimming removed 2 bases from V and 0 bases from J; junction bases left unmatched: 6. There are 16 residues in the CDR3. Per germline, CDR1 SGHTA and CDR2 FQGNSA.